The 7 T cell receptor beta chains below come from one sample, sequenced in a study of tumor-infiltrating lymphocytes in primary liver carcinoma (dated by TCRdb to between 2016 and 2019). The instrument was an Illumina HiSeq 2500. A constant-region primer and ProtoScript II reverse transcriptase were used to reverse-transcribe TCRbeta-specific cDNA from around 530 ng total RNA. Construction of the TCRbeta libraries relied on three nested rounds of multiplex PCR, following a slightly modified ARM-PCR procedure. Each of the first two PCR rounds ran for approximately 10 cycles and used multiplex TRBV1-TRBV30 forward primers together with a Cbeta reverse primer. TCRdb took the public reads, trimmed them with fastp at Q25, ran MiXCR for clone calling and kept in-frame beta chains. Rows with one shared CDR3 protein collapse into an entry with the most common genes and DNA. The sample yields some 200,000 distinct CDR3 sequences; almost 65% were counted once. The ten most abundant clones make up 6% to 8.5% of the sample.

RNA from unsorted whole blood was extracted with TRIzol reagent, and germline DNA was obtained with the DNeasy Blood & Tissue kit. Material for sequencing was peripheral blood. The receptors stem from a woman aged 60-75 years with primary liver carcinoma and hepatitis B virus infection.

The J gene is TRBJ1-3, the V gene TRBV11-3; D unresolved. Deletions cut 5 bases from V and 8 bases from J, with 16 bases between. Looked up from germline, CDR1 is SGHNT and CDR2 is YENEEA. This CDR3 is 14 amino acids long. CDR3 region: CASSGTSSRDTIYF. DNA of the CDR3: TGTGCCAGCAGCGGAACTAGCTCTAGAGACACCATATATTTT.

This clonotype was seen repeatedly, ten times or more. V is TRBV11-2 and J is TRBJ2-6, with a possible D match to TRBD2 (6 bases). Trimming took 5 bases from V and 6 from J, leaving 20 bases between them. CDR1 is SGHAT and CDR2 is FQNNGV in the germline V gene. The CDR3 has 17 amino acids. As DNA, the CDR3 is TGTGCCAGCAGCCCTGACCTCGGGACGCGGGAGGCCAACGTCCTGACTTTC. It yields the protein CASSPDLGTREANVLTF.

Comments on this clonotype: An end of the junction differs from the germline gene, which may be a read error. The chain couples TRBV11-2 to TRBJ2-3; D might be TRBD2 (5 bases). CDR3 length: 14 amino acids. From germline, CDR1 is SGHAT and CDR2 FQNNGV. CDR3 loop: CAGSTTPSTDTQYF. The DNA of the CDR3 is TGTGCCGGCAGCACGACACCTAGCACAGATACACAGTATTTT. The full variable domain, rest sourced from reference TRBV11-2 and TRBJ2-3, is EAGVAQSPRYKIIEKRQSVAFWCNPISGHATLYWYQQILGQGPKLLIQFQNNGVVDDSQLPKDRFSAERLKGVDSTLKIQPAKLEDSAVYLCAGSTTPSTDTQYFGPGTRLTVL.

A note on this clonotype: Lacking the conserved final phenylalanine or tryptophan, this CDR3 likely reflects a read error. The V gene is TRBV12-3 or TRBV12-4, the J gene TRBJ2-2; D perhaps matches TRBD1 (5 bases). Trimming took 7 bases from V and 4 from J, leaving 22 bases between them. The CDR3 runs to 17 residues. Here the CDR3 reads CASTPGSVYQPTGELFS. Here the CDR3 DNA reads TGTGCCAGCACCCCAGGGTCGGTCTACCAGCCCACCGGGGAGCTGTTTTCT.

Concerning this clonotype itself: A single base separates this from a much larger clone, so it may be a read error. The chain carries TRBV14 and TRBJ1-2, with D uncertain. With 3 bases removed from V and 8 bases from J, the gap between germline ends came to 13 bases. In germline, CDR1 is SGHDN, CDR2 FVKESK. This CDR3 is built from 13 residues. In DNA form, the CDR3 reads TGTGCCAGCAGCCAGGGCCAGGCCCGGGGCTACACCTTC. Protein: CASSQGQARGYTF.

V gene TRBV6-2 or TRBV6-3 combines with J gene TRBJ2-5; 7 bases agree with TRBD1. CDR3 length equals 16 residues. In germline, CDR1 is MNHEY, CDR2 SVGEGT. J lost 1 base, V lost 2 bases, and 7 bases had no gene match. The CDR3 DNA reads as TGTGCCAGCAGTTACGTACCAGGACAGGTCCAAGAGACCCAGTACTTC. This gives the protein CASSYVPGQVQETQYF.

This chain connects TRBV28 to TRBJ2-2; 8 positions match TRBD2. The length of the CDR3 is 20 residues. The ends lost 3 bases at V and 0 bases at J; junction bases unmatched: 15. CDR1 is MDHEN, CDR2 SYDVKM, per germline. The CDR3 spells CASSLSLLAGWEPNTGELFF. CDR3 DNA sequence: TGTGCCAGCAGTTTGAGTCTCCTAGCGGGTTGGGAACCGAACACCGGGGAGCTGTTTTTT. The full variable domain, with the rest looked up from reference TRBV28 and TRBJ2-2, is DVKVTQSSRYLVKRTGEKVFLECVQDMDHENMFWYRQDPGLGLRLIYFSYDVKMKEKGDIPEGYSVSREKKERFSLILESASTNQTSMYLCASSLSLLAGWEPNTGELFFGEGSRLTVL.